Below are 5 T cell receptor beta chains sequenced from a single sample in a study of cytomegalovirus exposure and HLA in healthy donors. PCR was performed using 60 Vbeta and 13 Jbeta primers. Clones were read by immunoSEQ multiplex PCR, and TCRdb kept only the in-frame ones, dropping some. The sample spans nearly 200,000 clones; the ten largest clones claim about 0.74%. Sequencing was done on a sample of PBMCs. The receptor source for this set is a boy between 5 and 17 years old in good health and CMV-seronegative.

The chain uses TRBV6-6 and TRBJ2-7; D call uncertain. This CDR3 has 13 residues. The germline gives CDR1 MNHNY, CDR2 SVGAGI (reference sequence). V was cut by 6 bases and J by 1 base, with 10 bases left in between. The CDR3, as DNA: TGTGCCAGCAGCAGACTTAATTCCTACGAGCAGTACTTC. This gives the protein CASSRLNSYEQYF.

This rearrangement joins TRBV19 to TRBJ2-3; 10 nucleotides match TRBD2. The CDR3 covers 15 residues. With 4 bases clipped from V and 3 bases from J, the junction kept 4 bases outside the gene matches. CDR1 and CDR2 from the germline V gene are LNHDA and SQIVND (reference sequence). CDR3 sequence reads: CASSKLAGGTDTQYF. The CDR3 region has the DNA TGTGCCAGTAGTAAGTTAGCGGGGGGAACAGATACGCAGTATTTT. The full variable domain, in which reference TRBV19 and TRBJ2-3 provide the parts outside the CDR3, is DGGITQSPKYLFRKEGQNVTLSCEQNLNHDAMYWYRQDPGQGLRLIYYSQIVNDFQKGDIAEGYSVSREKKESFPLTVTSAQKNPTAFYLCASSKLAGGTDTQYFGPGTRLTVL.

This chain connects TRBV5-6 to TRBJ2-2; TRBD2 might be the D (7 bases). The CDR3 extends over 15 amino acids. Trimming removed 4 bases at V and 6 bases at J, with 16 bases between. Germline V gives CDR1 SGHDT, CDR2 YYEEEE. The CDR3 nucleotides read TGTGCCAGCAGCCGCACGGGGGGCTTGGCCGGGGAGCTGTTTTTT. Protein sequence: CASSRTGGLAGELFF.

The gene calls are TRBV4-1 and TRBJ1-5; D may be TRBD1 (6 bases). Trimming cost V 3 bases and J 7 bases, with 10 bases left between them. The CDR3 has 13 residues. Germline values: CDR1 MGHRA, CDR2 YSYEKL. The CDR3 sequence is CASSQQTGQPQHF. The CDR3, as DNA: TGCGCCAGCAGCCAGCAGACAGGACAGCCCCAGCATTTT.

The J gene is TRBJ2-7, the V gene TRBV27, with D possibly TRBD1 on 6 matching bases. V lost 5 bases to trimming and J lost 6 bases, with 14 bases between them. CDR1 is MNHEY, CDR2 SMNVEV, per germline (reference sequence). The CDR3 covers 13 residues. Here the CDR3 DNA reads TGTGCCAGCAGTATCACAGGGTTAGGCGAGCAGTACTTC. It specifies CASSITGLGEQYF.